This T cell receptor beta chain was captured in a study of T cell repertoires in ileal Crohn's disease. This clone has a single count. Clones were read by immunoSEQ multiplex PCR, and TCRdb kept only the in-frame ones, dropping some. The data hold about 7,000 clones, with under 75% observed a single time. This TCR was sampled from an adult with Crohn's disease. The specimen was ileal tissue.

CDR3 nucleotides: TGTGCCAGCAGTTTATCGTGGGCAGGCCTCGTGCCCCAGCATTTT. Protein product: CASSLSWAGLVPQHF. The chain employs TRBV27 and TRBJ1-5; D not resolved. This CDR3 region has 15 residues. CDR1 is MNHEY and CDR2 is SMNVEV in the germline V gene (reference sequence). The V and J ends lost 0 bases and 9 bases respectively, with 15 bases between them.